This TCR beta chain was obtained from a study of blood T cell repertoires in COVID-19 (dated by TCRdb to the early 2020s). In the study overall: Collaborator samples came from the United States, Italy and Spain and covered acute and convalescent phases of COVID-19. The prospective study material was composed of cDNA or gDNA derived from T cells, B-cell-depleted T cells, or PBMCs. Deeply sampled blood TCRbeta repertoires from subjects exposed to, actively infected with, or recovered from COVID-19 were included in the dataset. The repertoires were released in a freely available public database meant as a resource for research on the immune response to SARS-CoV-2. The samples were drawn from two sources: the first 160 participants of the ongoing ImmuneRACE study, and approximately 1,300 subjects contributed by 6 global collaborators. The sample metadata nearly always contained a de-identified subject ID, COVID-19 status, age in years and sex. HLA class I and class II types, where available, came from metadata supplied by the sample provider rather than from assay-based typing. The paper as a whole reports these results and caveats: Clinical and demographic metadata were provided uncurated, with the amount varying by source and participant.

Each collaborating institution followed its own protocols to collect whole blood in K2EDTA tubes. For TCRbeta analysis, collaborators shipped samples in one of three forms: frozen whole blood, isolated PBMCs, or DNA extracted from either of those sample types. Points on this clone: Its antigen target is currently unknown. Base quality data are lacking; no much larger clone is found one base away.

TCRbeta CDR3 regions were amplified from genomic DNA by means of the immunoSEQ Assay, a bias-controlled multiplex PCR. The study's own analysis went as follows. Nucleated cell counts per sample were estimated from amplification of reference gene primers within the assay. To quantify the absolute abundance of each unique TCRbeta CDR3 rearrangement, sequence reads were collapsed and filtered. Productive Simpson clonality was computed per sample as the square root of Simpson's diversity index over productive rearrangements. Held by TCRdb, this immuneACCESS table contains in-frame sequences only and omits some clones. Under half of the omission traces to an unresolved V gene where checked; the cause of the rest is unknown. The V and J calls and clone size were taken over from that table, and D and trimming were inferred from the DNA. The sample data list about 54,000 clones, and around 90% of these were observed just once. The ten largest clones represent approximately 7.8% of the sample.

The germline V gene sets CDR1 to LGHNA and CDR2 to YSLEER. Spanning cysteine to phenylalanine, the CDR3 consists of 16 amino acids. Only the CDR3 region is kept as DNA, spanning 48 bases read in frame from base 1. At the junction V is shortened by 4 bases and J by 6 bases; bases outside the gene matches: 11. Sequencing was done on a sample of peripheral blood. The rearrangement combines TRBV4-3 with TRBJ2-1; 8 central nucleotides agree with TRBD2. The clonotype originates from a man aged 50-59 years with active COVID-19. CDR3 protein: CASSRISGSKGNEQFF. The nucleotide sequence is given as TGCGCCAGCAGCCGAATAAGCGGGAGTAAGGGCAATGAGCAGTTCTTC.